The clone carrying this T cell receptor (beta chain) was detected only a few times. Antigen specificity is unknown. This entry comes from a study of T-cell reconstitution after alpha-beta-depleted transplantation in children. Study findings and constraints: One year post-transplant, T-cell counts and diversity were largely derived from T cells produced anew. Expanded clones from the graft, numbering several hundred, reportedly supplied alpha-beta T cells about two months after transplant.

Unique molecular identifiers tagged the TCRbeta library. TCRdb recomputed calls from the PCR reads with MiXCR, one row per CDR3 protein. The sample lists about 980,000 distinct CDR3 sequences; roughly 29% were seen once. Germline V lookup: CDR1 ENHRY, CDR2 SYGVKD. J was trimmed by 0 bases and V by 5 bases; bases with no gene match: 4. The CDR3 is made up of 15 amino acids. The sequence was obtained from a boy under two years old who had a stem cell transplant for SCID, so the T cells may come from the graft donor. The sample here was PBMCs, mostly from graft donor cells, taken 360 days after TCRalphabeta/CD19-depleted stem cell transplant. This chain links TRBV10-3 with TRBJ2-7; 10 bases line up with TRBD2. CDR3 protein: CAISIAGGSSYEQYF. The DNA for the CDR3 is TGTGCCATCAGTATAGCGGGGGGCTCCTCCTACGAGCAGTACTTC.